The 2 T cell receptor beta chains presented below share a single source sample, sequenced in a study of T cell responses to AZD1222 COVID-19 vaccine. The table came from immunoSEQ multiplex PCR; TCRdb's copy has only in-frame clones and leaves some out. The sample has about 130,000 clones, about nine tenths seen once. The sequencing here drew on peripheral blood, taken on day 0 of AZD1222 vaccination. Receptor source: an adult in good health.

The rearrangement links TRBV28 to TRBJ1-2, with D perhaps matching TRBD1 (6 bases). CDR1 is MDHEN and CDR2 is SYDVKM in the germline V gene. The V gene lost 6 bases and the J gene lost 7 bases, with 15 bases spanning the gap. This CDR3 has 13 residues. This CDR3 is CASRLQGSGGYTF. CDR3 nucleotides: TGTGCCAGCAGACTACAGGGATCCGGTGGCTACACCTTC.

V is TRBV24-1 and J is TRBJ1-2; the D is unclear. CDR3 size: 14 residues. Germline V gene lookup returns CDR1 KGHDR and CDR2 SFDVKD. Trimming removed 1 base at V and 8 bases at J, with 13 bases between. CDR3 nucleotide sequence: TGTGCCACCAGTGATTTAGGGAGTTCCAGGGGCTACACCTTC. Translated, it gives CATSDLGSSRGYTF.